These 13 T cell receptor beta chains originate from one sample sequenced in a study of T-cell memory formation after mild COVID-19. In TCRdb, the 5' RACE reads were re-called with MiXCR into one record per CDR3 protein. Of a few hundred thousand distinct CDR3 sequences in the sample, about a sixth are singletons; the top ten hold roughly 24%. The material sequenced was PBMCs or a T cell subset sorted from them (not recorded which). The receptors originated from a man between 18 and 35 years old who had mild COVID-19 (a few samples of this study predate the infection). Cell type and time point are not known.

J is TRBJ2-7 and V is TRBV6-6; D not resolved. Germline-derived CDR1 and CDR2 are MNHNY and SVGAGI (reference sequence). The CDR3 is 13 residues long. Trimming removed 0 bases at V and 4 bases at J, with 7 bases between. CDR3 amino acids: CASSYSWQYEQYF. As DNA, the CDR3 is TGTGCCAGCAGTTACTCTTGGCAGTACGAGCAGTACTTC.

The sample holds a few counts of this clonotype. The chain joins TRBV20-1 to TRBJ2-7; weak D call: TRBD1 (5 bases). CDR1 and CDR2 from the germline V gene are DFQATT and SNEGSKA (reference sequence). Trimming removed 0 bases at V and 2 bases at J, with 8 bases between. The CDR3 runs to 13 residues. CDR3 amino acids: CSARDRQTYEQYV. CDR3 coding DNA: TGCAGTGCTAGAGATCGACAGACCTACGAGCAGTACGTC.

This chain connects TRBV11-3 to TRBJ2-2, with 10 bases matching TRBD2. V trimming: 1 base; J trimming: 5 bases; junction bases outside the gene matches: 7. The CDR3 is 17 amino acids. Per germline, CDR1 SGHNT and CDR2 YENEEA. As DNA, the CDR3 is TGTGCCAGCAGCTTAGGGGCTAGCGGGGGACGAACCGGGGAGCTGTTTTTT. As protein: CASSLGASGGRTGELFF.

This chain uses TRBV7-2 with TRBJ1-2; D might be TRBD1 (6 bases). This CDR3 is 12 amino acids long. CDR1 and CDR2 (germline): SGHTA, FQGNSA. The V gene lost 3 bases and the J gene lost 11 bases, with 13 bases spanning the gap. This chain's CDR3 is CASSLWTAGYTF. CDR3 DNA: TGTGCCAGCAGCTTGTGGACAGCTGGATACACCTTC.

The V and J genes are TRBV5-1 and TRBJ2-7; D perhaps matches TRBD2 (5 bases). Germline V CDR1 and CDR2: SGHRS, YFSETQ. The V and J ends lost 9 bases and 2 bases respectively, with 15 bases between them. The CDR3 consists of 13 residues. CDR3 region: CATDGVLAYEQYV. CDR3 coding DNA: TGCGCCACGGACGGGGTCCTAGCCTACGAGCAGTACGTC.

This clonotype has more than one count but fewer than ten. This rearrangement joins TRBV6-5 to TRBJ2-7; D remains ambiguous. Trimming took off 6 bases at V and 3 bases at J, with 12 bases between the two ends. The CDR3 runs to 13 residues. Germline CDR1 and CDR2: MNHEY and SVGAGI. This chain's CDR3 is CASSLADGYEQYV. The DNA of the CDR3 is TGTGCCAGCAGCCTCGCAGATGGCTACGAGCAGTACGTC.

The gene calls are TRBV12-3 or TRBV12-4 and TRBJ2-7; the D gene could be TRBD1 or TRBD2 (6 bases each). Trimming took 5 bases from V and 7 from J, leaving 18 bases between them. The CDR3 runs to 14 residues. In nucleotides, the CDR3 is TGTGCCAGCAGTAGAGAGGGGGGAAGCACGGAGCAGTACTTC. It specifies CASSREGGSTEQYF.

This clonotype turned up a few times. The chain recombines TRBV20-1 with TRBJ1-1, with unresolved D. The CDR3 is made up of 14 amino acids. CDR1 is DFQATT, CDR2 SNEGSKA, per germline (reference sequence). With 1 base removed from V and 3 bases from J, the gap between germline ends came to 12 bases. The CDR3 is CSARVGGMDTEAFF. CDR3 coding DNA: TGCAGTGCTAGAGTCGGCGGGATGGACACTGAAGCTTTCTTT.

The V call is TRBV5-1, the J call TRBJ2-1; 8 bases line up with TRBD2. The CDR3 has 15 residues. Germline V gene lookup returns CDR1 SGHRS and CDR2 YFSETQ. V gave up 4 bases and J gave up 2 bases; unmatched junction bases: 5. DNA of the CDR3: TGCGCCAGCAGCCCGGGGGGGAATCCCTACAATGAGCAGTTCTTC. Protein product: CASSPGGNPYNEQFF.

The chain recombines TRBV4-3 with TRBJ2-5; D might be TRBD2 (6 bases). CDR3 length: 16 residues. The germline V gene has CDR1 LGHNA and CDR2 YSLEER. Trimming pared 0 bases from V and 6 bases from J, leaving 17 bases between. The CDR3 loop reads CASSQEIGGIPKTQYF. For the CDR3, the DNA is TGCGCCAGCAGCCAAGAAATTGGGGGGATTCCGAAGACCCAGTACTTC.

The V call is TRBV29-1, the J call TRBJ2-2; tentative D call: TRBD1 (6 bases). There are 14 residues in the CDR3. The ends were cut back, 3 bases at V and 2 bases at J, with 10 bases in the middle. The germline gives CDR1 SQVTM, CDR2 ANQGSEA. CDR3: CSVDQGLNTGELFF. Written as DNA, the CDR3 is TGCAGCGTTGACCAGGGGCTTAACACCGGGGAGCTGTTTTTT.

This clonotype was detected only a few times. One end of the junction varies from germline; a read error may be responsible. The V and J genes are TRBV29-1 and TRBJ2-5, with 7 bases aligning to TRBD2. Germline V lookup: CDR1 SQVTM, CDR2 ANQGSEA. The length of the CDR3 is 16 residues. The CDR3 reads CSVEELNRGGETPKVF. DNA of the CDR3: TGCAGCGTTGAGGAGTTAAACCGGGGAGGGGAAACCCCGAAAGTTTTC.

This chain uses TRBV12-3 or TRBV12-4 with TRBJ1-5; maybe TRBD1 (6 bases). This CDR3 spans 14 amino acids. Trimming took 6 bases from V and 5 from J, leaving 14 bases between them. CDR3 protein: CASRPNRDYQPQHF. The CDR3 DNA reads as TGTGCCAGCAGACCCAACAGGGACTATCAGCCCCAGCATTTT.